This TCR beta chain was recovered during a study of cytomegalovirus exposure and HLA in healthy donors. Study-level points and caveats: TCR beta chains associated with HLA were, in a later analysis, more clonally expanded than equally common others. What TCR beta sequences reportedly achieved was accurate prediction of HLA-A and HLA-B alleles in most subjects.

PCR amplification relied on 60 Vbeta primers (plus 13 Jbeta primers). Produced via immunoSEQ multiplex PCR; TCRdb's table is partial and in-frame only. The sample contains over 150,000 clones, about 77% of which appear only once. Details on this clone: Antigen: not known.

CDR1 and CDR2 from the germline V gene are SNHLY and FYNNEI. After removal of 7 bases from V and 5 bases from J, the junction contained 18 bases not matched to a gene. The CDR3 covers 20 residues. Donors consisted of healthy bone marrow donors. The chain has TRBV2 and TRBJ2-1, with 15 bases identical to TRBD2. Sequenced material: PBMCs. The TCR comes from a woman aged 45-60 years in good health and CMV-seronegative. Here the CDR3 reads CASKVIPGLAGGLMDNEQFF. The CDR3, as DNA: TGTGCCAGCAAAGTGATACCGGGACTAGCGGGAGGACTTATGGACAATGAGCAGTTCTTC.